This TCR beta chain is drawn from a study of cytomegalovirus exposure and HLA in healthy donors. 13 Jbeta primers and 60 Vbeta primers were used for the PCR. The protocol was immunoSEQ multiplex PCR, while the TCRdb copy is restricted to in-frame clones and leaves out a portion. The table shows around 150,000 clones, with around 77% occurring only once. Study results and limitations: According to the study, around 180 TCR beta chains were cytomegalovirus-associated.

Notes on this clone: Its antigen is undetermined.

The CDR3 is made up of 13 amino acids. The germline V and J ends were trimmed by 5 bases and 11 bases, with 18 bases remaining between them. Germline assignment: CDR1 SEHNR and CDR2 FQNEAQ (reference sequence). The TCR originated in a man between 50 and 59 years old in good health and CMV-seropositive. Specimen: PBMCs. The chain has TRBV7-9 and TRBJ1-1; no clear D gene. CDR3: CASSPTEFLGAFF. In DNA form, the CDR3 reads TGTGCCAGCAGCCCGACGGAGTTTTTGGGTGCTTTCTTT.